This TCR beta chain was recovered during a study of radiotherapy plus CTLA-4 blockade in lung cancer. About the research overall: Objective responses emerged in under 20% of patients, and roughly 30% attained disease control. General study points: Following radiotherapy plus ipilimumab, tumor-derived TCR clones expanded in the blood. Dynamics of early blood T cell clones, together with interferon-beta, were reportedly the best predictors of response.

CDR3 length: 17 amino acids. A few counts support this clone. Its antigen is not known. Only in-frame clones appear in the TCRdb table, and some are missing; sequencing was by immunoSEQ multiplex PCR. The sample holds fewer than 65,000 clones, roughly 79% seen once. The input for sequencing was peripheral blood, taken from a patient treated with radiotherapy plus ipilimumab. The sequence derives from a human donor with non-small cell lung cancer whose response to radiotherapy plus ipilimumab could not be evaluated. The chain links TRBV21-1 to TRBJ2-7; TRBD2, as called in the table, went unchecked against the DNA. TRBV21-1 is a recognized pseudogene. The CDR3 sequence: CASSCRDPGLLCCEQYF. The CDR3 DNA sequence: TGTGCCAGCAGTTGCCGGGATCCGGGACTCCTTTGCTGCGAGCAGTACTTC.